The entry below gives a single T cell receptor (beta chain) sequence along with its context. Sequencing was performed with immunoSEQ multiplex PCR; in TCRdb, only in-frame clones are kept and a portion is missing. The profile shows 200,000 or so clones, 80% to 90% of them singletons. The source of the sample is a study of cytomegalovirus exposure and HLA in healthy donors. The CDR3 is 14 amino acids. Looked up from germline, CDR1 is SGDLS and CDR2 is YYNGEE. V was clipped by 4 bases and J by 2 bases, with 12 bases between them. The chain employs TRBV9 and TRBJ1-2; a weak D match, TRBD1 (6 bases). The sequenced sample consisted of PBMCs. The receptor's source is a woman between 18 and 29 years old in good health and CMV-seronegative. The CDR3 sequence is CASSRAGENYGYTF. The CDR3 bases are TGTGCCAGCAGCAGGGCAGGGGAAAACTATGGCTACACCTTC.